The rows below give T cell receptor beta chains drawn from one sample of a study of blood T cell repertoires in COVID-19. Here immunoSEQ multiplex PCR was the method, and the copy in TCRdb shows in-frame clones only, minus some. The sample includes fewer than 250,000 clones, about four fifths of them seen just once. Specimen: PBMCs or T cells enriched from blood (not recorded which). These receptors originate from a woman between 40 and 55 years old who had been exposed to COVID-19. Both conserved end residues are part of each CDR3. Each record gives: clone size, V gene, D gene, J gene, CDR3 protein, CDR3 DNA. The D gene is left open where the match is weak. Clone size, where shown, is once, few, many, or a class for clones that have expanded.

few	TRBV5-1	TRBD1	TRBJ1-2	CASSRDRGSNYGYTF	TGCGCCAGCAGCCGGGACAGAGGCTCTAACTATGGCTACACCTTC
NA	TRBV29-1	TRBD2	TRBJ2-1	CSVSSGGIYNEQFF	TGCAGCGTTTCTAGCGGGGGCATATACAATGAGCAGTTCTTC
NA	TRBV28	NA	TRBJ1-3	CASSTGTTGVTIYF	TGTGCCAGCAGTACGGGGACAACCGGGGTCACCATATATTTT
NA	TRBV7-3	TRBD1	TRBJ1-2	CASSAPRGQVYGYTF	TGTGCCAGCAGCGCACCACGTGGACAGGTTTATGGCTACACCTTC
NA	TRBV6-6	TRBD1	TRBJ2-3	CASNRDSASTDTQYF	TGTGCCAGCAACCGGGACAGCGCGAGCACAGATACGCAGTATTTT
once	TRBV6-5	TRBD1	TRBJ1-1	CASSYPDRASTEAFF	TGTGCCAGCAGTTACCCGGACAGGGCGAGCACTGAAGCTTTCTTT
NA	TRBV28	NA	TRBJ2-1	CASGAWNYGNNEQFF	TGTGCCAGCGGGGCCTGGAATTATGGGAACAATGAGCAGTTCTTC
NA	TRBV5-5	NA	TRBJ1-5	CASSLEGAQPQHF	TGTGCCAGCAGCTTGGAAGGGGCGCAGCCCCAGCATTTT
once	TRBV13	NA	TRBJ1-1	CASRYREGSAFF	TGTGCCAGCAGGTACAGGGAAGGTAGCGCTTTCTTT
NA	TRBV30	NA	TRBJ1-1	CAWSLSEGTEAFF	TGTGCCTGGAGTTTATCGGAGGGCACTGAAGCTTTCTTT
few	TRBV7-9	NA	TRBJ2-2	CASSPGQNTGELFF	TGTGCCAGCAGCCCGGGACAGAACACCGGGGAGCTGTTTTTT
NA	TRBV7-2	TRBD2	TRBJ2-5	CASSPRLAGGPSQETQYF	TGTGCCAGCAGCCCCAGACTAGCGGGGGGACCCTCTCAAGAGACCCAGTACTTC
NA	TRBV19	TRBD2	TRBJ2-3	CASSAWGAGGPTDTQYF	TGTGCCAGTAGTGCCTGGGGAGCGGGGGGGCCGACAGATACGCAGTATTTT
few	TRBV3-1/TRBV3-2	TRBD1	TRBJ2-3	CASSYGTGHTDTQYF	TGTGCCAGCAGCTATGGGACAGGGCACACAGATACGCAGTATTTT
NA	TRBV19	NA	TRBJ1-1	CASSITRDTEAFF	TGTGCCAGTAGTATTACGAGGGACACTGAAGCTTTCTTT
NA	TRBV9	NA	TRBJ2-3	CASSVISPWEAADTQYF	TGTGCCAGCAGCGTAATTTCCCCCTGGGAGGCGGCAGATACGCAGTATTTT
NA	TRBV5-1	TRBD2	TRBJ2-3	CASSSREGRGRPDTQYF	TGCGCCAGCAGCTCACGGGAGGGGCGGGGGCGGCCGGATACGCAGTATTTT
NA	TRBV6-5	TRBD1	TRBJ2-7	CASRPDTGATYEQYF	TGTGCCAGCAGGCCCGACACAGGGGCTACCTACGAGCAGTACTTC
once	TRBV4-1	TRBD1	TRBJ1-2	CASRPNRDRRPYGYTF	TGCGCCAGCAGGCCGAACCGGGACAGGAGGCCCTATGGCTACACCTTC
NA	TRBV7-3	NA	TRBJ1-1	CASSIGENTEAFF	TGTGCCAGCAGTATCGGAGAGAACACTGAAGCTTTCTTT
NA	TRBV11-2	TRBD1	TRBJ1-2	CASSFFDREGGYTF	TGTGCCAGCAGCTTTTTTGACAGGGAAGGCGGCTACACCTTC
NA	TRBV7-3	NA	TRBJ2-2	CASSPANRVGTGELFF	TGTGCCAGCAGCCCCGCGAACAGGGTGGGCACCGGGGAGCTGTTTTTT
NA	TRBV2	TRBD2	TRBJ2-2	CASSGGTSGRLAGELFF	TGTGCCAGCAGTGGCGGGACTAGCGGGAGGTTGGCCGGGGAGCTGTTTTTT
NA	TRBV27	NA	TRBJ2-7	CASSLSIARPGSYEQYF	TGTGCCAGCAGTTTATCGATCGCGAGGCCGGGCTCCTACGAGCAGTACTTC
once	TRBV28	TRBD1	TRBJ1-5	CASSSGQLNQPQHF	TGTGCCAGCAGTTCGGGACAGCTCAATCAGCCCCAGCATTTT
NA	TRBV5-1	NA	TRBJ1-6	CASSPGGQNSPLHF	TGCGCCAGCAGCCCCGGAGGCCAAAATTCACCCCTCCACTTT
NA	TRBV7-9	TRBD1	TRBJ1-3	CASSLGQGASGNTIYF	TGTGCCAGCAGCTTAGGACAGGGGGCAAGTGGAAACACCATATATTTT
few	TRBV29-1	NA	TRBJ1-2	CSVSFLDYGYTF	TGCAGCGTGAGTTTCTTGGACTATGGCTACACCTTC
NA	TRBV7-9	TRBD2	TRBJ2-3	CASSPATSGQLGSTDTQYF	TGTGCCAGCAGCCCCGCCACTAGCGGACAGCTTGGGAGCACAGATACGCAGTATTTT
NA	TRBV12-3/TRBV12-4	TRBD1	TRBJ1-1	CASRKGQGEVAFF	TGTGCCAGCAGGAAGGGACAGGGGGAGGTAGCTTTCTTT
NA	TRBV18	NA	TRBJ1-1	CASSPGGAAMNTEAFF	TGTGCCAGCTCACCAGGGGGGGCAGCTATGAACACTGAAGCTTTCTTT
NA	TRBV5-1	NA	TRBJ2-7	CASSLDWQGGYEQYF	TGCGCCAGCAGCTTGGATTGGCAGGGTGGCTACGAGCAGTACTTC
NA	TRBV5-6	TRBD1	TRBJ1-4	CASSPRQGLNEKLFF	TGTGCCAGCAGCCCCCGACAGGGTCTTAATGAAAAACTGTTTTTT
NA	TRBV5-1	TRBD2	TRBJ2-3	CASSRGSSGGYTDTQYF	TGCGCCAGCAGTAGAGGATCTAGCGGGGGGTACACAGATACGCAGTATTTT
NA	TRBV5-1	NA	TRBJ1-4	CASSLDRSYNEKLFF	TGCGCCAGCAGCTTGGACAGGTCTTATAATGAAAAACTGTTTTTT
once	TRBV12-3/TRBV12-4	NA	TRBJ1-1	CASSRLDTEAFF	TGTGCCAGCAGTCGACTAGACACTGAAGCTTTCTTT
NA	TRBV7-2	TRBD1	TRBJ2-3	CASSLGQGAYNTQYF	TGTGCCAGCAGCTTAGGACAGGGGGCGTATAATACGCAGTATTTT
NA	TRBV7-2	NA	TRBJ1-6	CASSPSGAYNSPLHF	TGTGCCAGCAGTCCCTCAGGGGCCTATAATTCACCCCTCCACTTT
NA	TRBV28	NA	TRBJ1-2	CASSWGGIPNYGYTF	TGTGCCAGCTCCTGGGGGGGGATCCCCAACTATGGCTACACCTTC
NA	TRBV4-1	NA	TRBJ2-5	CASSQDRGGGETQYF	TGCGCCAGCAGCCAAGATAGGGGGGGCGGGGAGACCCAGTACTTC
many	TRBV2	NA	TRBJ2-2	CASSDLPGTGELFF	TGTGCCAGCAGTGACTTACCCGGGACCGGGGAGCTGTTTTTT
few	TRBV28	TRBD1	TRBJ2-7	CASSLTLSTGYEQYF	TGTGCCAGCAGTTTAACCCTCTCGACAGGGTACGAGCAGTACTTC
NA	TRBV28	TRBD1	TRBJ1-1	CASSITGVRTEAFF	TGTGCCAGCAGTATTACAGGGGTGCGCACTGAAGCTTTCTTT
once	TRBV7-2	NA	TRBJ1-6	CASSLVGSGAQPYNSPLHF	TGTGCCAGCAGCTTAGTGGGTTCAGGGGCGCAGCCCTATAATTCACCCCTCCACTTT
NA	TRBV9	TRBD2	TRBJ2-1	CASSVGGTNNEQFF	TGTGCCAGCAGCGTAGGAGGGACTAACAATGAGCAGTTCTTC
few	TRBV5-1	TRBD1	TRBJ1-6	CASRQDRGYSPLHF	TGCGCCAGCAGACAGGACAGGGGGTATTCACCCCTCCACTTT
NA	TRBV6-5	TRBD2	TRBJ2-1	CASSYSIAGVYNEQFF	TGTGCCAGCAGTTACTCAATAGCGGGGGTATACAATGAGCAGTTCTTC
NA	TRBV5-1	TRBD1	TRBJ1-2	CASSTGDGYGYTF	TGCGCCAGCAGCACAGGGGACGGCTATGGCTACACCTTC
NA	TRBV6-5	TRBD1	TRBJ1-2	CASSTRTGVIYGYTF	TGTGCCAGCAGTACACGGACAGGGGTGATATATGGCTACACCTTC
NA	TRBV11-2	TRBD2	TRBJ2-5	CASSLLGTSGGKETQYF	TGTGCCAGCAGCTTACTGGGGACTAGCGGGGGGAAAGAGACCCAGTACTTC
NA	TRBV3-1/TRBV3-2	TRBD1	TRBJ1-6	CASRVGQGANSPLHF	TGTGCCAGCAGGGTAGGACAGGGTGCTAATTCACCCCTCCACTTT
once	TRBV2	NA	TRBJ1-5	CASSEAPGVGQPQHF	TGTGCCAGCAGTGAAGCACCAGGGGTAGGGCAGCCCCAGCATTTT
NA	TRBV5-4	TRBD1	TRBJ1-4	CASSFRVRTGLITEKLFF	TGTGCCAGCAGCTTTAGGGTCCGGACAGGACTTATTACCGAAAAACTGTTTTTT
NA	TRBV7-3	NA	TRBJ2-1	CASSLSGQTYNEQFF	TGTGCCAGCAGCTTAAGCGGACAAACCTACAATGAGCAGTTCTTC
NA	TRBV2	TRBD1	TRBJ2-5	CASSEALQGAGETQYF	TGTGCCAGCAGTGAAGCGCTTCAGGGGGCAGGAGAGACCCAGTACTTC